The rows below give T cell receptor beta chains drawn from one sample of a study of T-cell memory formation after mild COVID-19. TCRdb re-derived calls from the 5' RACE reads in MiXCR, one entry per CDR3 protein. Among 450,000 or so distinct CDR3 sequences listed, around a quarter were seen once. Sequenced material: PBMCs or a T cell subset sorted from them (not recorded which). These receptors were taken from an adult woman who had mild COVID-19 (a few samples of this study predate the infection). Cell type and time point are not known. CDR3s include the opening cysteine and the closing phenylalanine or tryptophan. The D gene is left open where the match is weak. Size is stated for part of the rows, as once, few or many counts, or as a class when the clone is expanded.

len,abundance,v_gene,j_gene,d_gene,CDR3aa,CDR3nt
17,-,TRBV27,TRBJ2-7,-,CASSPLLRGGPYYEQYF,TGTGCCAGCAGTCCACTACTGAGGGGGGGCCCTTACTACGAGCAGTACTTC
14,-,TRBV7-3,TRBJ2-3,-,CASSLLVEADTQYF,TGTGCCAGCAGCTTACTGGTGGAGGCAGATACGCAGTATTTT
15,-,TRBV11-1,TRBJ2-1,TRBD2,CASSPTRERGNEQFF,TGTGCCAGCAGCCCTACGCGGGAGCGGGGAAATGAGCAGTTCTTC
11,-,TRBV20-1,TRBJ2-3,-,CSARDLLREYF,TGCAGTGCTAGAGATTTACTTAGAGAGTATTTT
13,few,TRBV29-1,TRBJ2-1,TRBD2,CSVLSGRLNEQFF,TGCAGCGTCCTTAGCGGGAGACTCAATGAGCAGTTCTTC
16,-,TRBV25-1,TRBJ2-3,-,CASSDGALASTDTQYF,TGTGCCAGCAGTGATGGGGCGCTTGCTAGCACAGATACGCAGTATTTT
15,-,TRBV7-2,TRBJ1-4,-,CASSLQSATNEKLFF,TGTGCCAGCAGCTTACAGTCTGCAACTAATGAAAAACTGTTTTTT
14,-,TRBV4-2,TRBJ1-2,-,CASSQGRQADGYTF,TGTGCCAGCAGCCAAGGGCGGCAGGCGGATGGCTACACCTTC
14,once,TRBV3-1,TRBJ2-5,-,CASRVGGIRETQYF,TGTGCCAGCAGGGTCGGCGGTATCAGGGAGACCCAGTACTTC
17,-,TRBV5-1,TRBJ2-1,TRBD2,CASSWPPAGGTYNEQFF,TGCGCCAGCAGCTGGCCCCCCGCGGGGGGGACCTACAATGAGCAGTTCTTC
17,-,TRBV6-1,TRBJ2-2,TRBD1,CASSGRAGGASTGELFF,TGTGCCAGCAGTGGTCGGGCAGGGGGCGCAAGCACCGGGGAGCTGTTTTTT
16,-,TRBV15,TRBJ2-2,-,CATSRDGTGTTGELFF,TGTGCCACCAGCAGAGATGGAACAGGGACAACCGGGGAGCTGTTTTTT
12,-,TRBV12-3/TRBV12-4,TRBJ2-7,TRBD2,CASSLAGGLQYF,TGTGCCAGCAGTCTAGCGGGAGGCTTGCAGTACTTC
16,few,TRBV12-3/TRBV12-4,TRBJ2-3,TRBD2,CASSPQRERVTDTQYF,TGTGCCAGCAGTCCGCAGCGGGAGAGGGTCACAGATACGCAGTATTTT
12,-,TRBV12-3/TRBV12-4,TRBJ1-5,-,CASSQINQPQHF,TGTGCCAGCAGCCAAATAAATCAGCCCCAGCATTTT